Shown below are 25 T cell receptor beta chains from a single sample sequenced in a study of vaccination and CD4 T cells after COVID-19. Specified time point: late sampling 161 to 241 days after vaccination in three convalescent patients. Treatment: 10-day PBMC culture with coronavirus spike peptide pools or control peptides (ViraFEST assay). Sequencing of the DNA from cultured CD4+ T cells was carried out with the Oncomine TCR Beta short-read assay. MiXCR, applied by TCRdb to the PCR reads, yields one record per CDR3 protein. The sample records about 22,000 distinct CDR3 sequences, 45% to 55% being singletons. The antigens of these receptors remain unknown. The material sequenced was CD4+ T cells from blood, cultured in vitro, taken about 7 months after SARS-CoV-2 vaccination. These receptors were taken from a human donor who had recovered from COVID-19.

In this sample, this clonotype turned up once. J is TRBJ2-7 and V is TRBV7-9; D is undetermined. V was trimmed by 0 bases and J by 3 bases, leaving 12 bases between them. The germline V gene encodes CDR1 SEHNR and CDR2 FQNEAQ (reference sequence). The CDR3 covers 15 residues. In nucleotides, the CDR3 is TGTGCCAGCAGCTTAGCAGGGAATCAGTTCTACGAGCAGTACTTC. This encodes CASSLAGNQFYEQYF.

This sequence joins TRBV7-9 and TRBJ2-1; 11 bases map to TRBD2. Germline CDR1 SEHNR, CDR2 FQNEAQ (reference sequence). This CDR3 is 15 amino acids long. The V and J ends lost 0 bases and 7 bases, in that order; junction bases with no gene match: 2. CDR3 in amino acids: CASSLALAGGNEQFF. Written as DNA, the CDR3 is TGTGCCAGCAGCTTAGCTCTAGCGGGGGGAAATGAGCAGTTCTTC.

The chain combines TRBV7-9 with TRBJ2-3; 8 nucleotides agree with TRBD1. CDR1 and CDR2 from the germline V gene are SEHNR and FQNEAQ (reference sequence). The junction had 11 bases not matched to a gene; V was cut back by 5 bases and J by 4 bases. This CDR3 is built from 16 residues. The CDR3 sequence is CASSDPIRGRADTQYF. Written as DNA, the CDR3 is TGTGCCAGCAGCGACCCCATCAGGGGGCGTGCAGATACGCAGTATTTT.

This chain connects TRBV6-5 to TRBJ1-2; D unclear. The CDR3 has 12 residues. The ends were cut back, 0 bases at V and 8 bases at J, with 7 bases in the middle. The V gene's germline CDR1 is MNHEY and CDR2 SVGAGI. The CDR3 bases are TGTGCCAGCAGTTACTCTACAGAAGGCTACACCTTC. This translates into CASSYSTEGYTF.

The V call is TRBV7-2, the J call TRBJ2-1; 8 nucleotides line up with TRBD1. Losses at the gene ends were 7 bases for V and 9 bases for J; bases not matched to a gene: 20. The germline CDR1 and CDR2 sequences are SGHTA and FQGNSA. The CDR3 length is 17 residues. CDR3 region: CASTPEWQGALWGEQFF. The CDR3 DNA reads TGTGCCAGCACTCCTGAGTGGCAGGGGGCGTTGTGGGGTGAGCAGTTCTTC. Full variable domain (outside the CDR3, taken from reference TRBV7-2 and TRBJ2-1): GAGVSQSPSNKVTEKGKDVELRCDPISGHTALYWYRQSLGQGLEFLIYFQGNSAPDKSGLPSDRFSAERTGGSVSTLTIQRTQQEDSAVYLCASTPEWQGALWGEQFFGPGTRLTVL.

This clonotype was observed a few times. This chain joins TRBV7-6 and TRBJ1-1; D call uncertain. V was trimmed by 1 base and J by 4 bases, leaving 10 bases between them. Germline loops: CDR1 SGHVS, CDR2 FNYEAQ. This CDR3 is built from 14 residues. This chain's CDR3 is CASSLGRESTEAFF. The CDR3 bases are TGTGCCAGCAGCTTAGGAAGGGAGAGCACTGAAGCTTTCTTT.

The chain joins TRBV7-6 to TRBJ2-5, with 7 nucleotides matching TRBD1. V lost 1 base and J lost 5; bases outside the gene matches: 1. The germline gives CDR1 SGHVS, CDR2 FNYEAQ. The CDR3 runs 13 residues. The CDR3 loop is CASSLEQGETQYF. For the CDR3, the DNA is TGTGCCAGCAGCTTAGAACAGGGGGAGACCCAGTACTTC. The entire variable domain, with the rest obtained from reference TRBV7-6 and TRBJ2-5, is as follows: GAGVSQSPRYKVTKRGQDVALRCDPISGHVSLYWYRQALGQGPEFLTYFNYEAQQDKSGLPNDRFSAERPEGSISTLTIQRTEQRDSAMYRCASSLEQGETQYFGPGTRLLVL.

J is TRBJ2-7 and V is TRBV2; maybe TRBD1 (5 bases). Germline CDR1 reads SNHLY; CDR2 reads FYNNEI. With 0 bases removed from V and 4 bases from J, the gap between germline ends came to 10 bases. CDR3 length: 14 amino acids. Here the CDR3 DNA reads TGTGCCAGCAGTGAAGCTAGGGGCCTGTACGAGCAGTACTTC. Its protein is CASSEARGLYEQYF.

This clonotype was recorded a few times. This chain uses TRBV20-1 with TRBJ1-2; 7 positions match TRBD1. V was clipped by 0 bases and J by 3 bases; unmatched bases: 4. The CDR3 is 14 amino acids. CDR1 is DFQATT, CDR2 SNEGSKA, per germline (reference sequence). As DNA, the CDR3 is TGCAGTGCTAGAGAAGGGACAGCGGACTATGGCTACACCTTC. Its protein product is CSAREGTADYGYTF.

The rearrangement links TRBV7-2 to TRBJ1-2; a weak D match, TRBD1 (5 bases). Trimming shortened V by 5 bases and J by 2 bases, and 15 bases separated the two germline ends. The CDR3 has 15 residues. Per germline, CDR1 SGHTA and CDR2 FQGNSA. DNA for the CDR3: TGTGCCAGCAGCCCCTCTCTGGGGGACAACTATGGCTACACCTTC. Residues: CASSPSLGDNYGYTF.

Here the CDR3 reads CSARRAGGPTDTQYF. CDR3 nucleotide sequence: TGCAGTGCTAGACGAGCGGGGGGCCCCACAGATACGCAGTATTTT. The V call is TRBV20-1, the J call TRBJ2-3, with TRBD2 matching over 9 bases. This CDR3 spans 15 amino acids. Germline-derived CDR1 and CDR2 are DFQATT and SNEGSKA (reference sequence). V was pared by 2 bases and J by 2 bases, with 5 bases of the junction left unmatched.

This clonotype has a handful of counts. The J gene is TRBJ1-2, the V gene TRBV15; D unclear. The germline V and J ends were trimmed by 2 bases and 5 bases, with 6 bases remaining between them. Germline V lookup: CDR1 LNHNV, CDR2 YYDKDF (reference sequence). This CDR3 comprises 12 residues. Written as DNA, the CDR3 is TGTGCCACCAGCAGAAGCGGGTATGGCTACACCTTC. Translated: CATSRSGYGYTF.

This clonotype was observed a handful of times. The chain employs TRBV6-1 and TRBJ1-1; tentative D call: TRBD1 (5 bases). Trimming cost V 6 bases and J 5 bases, with 22 bases left between them. The CDR3 contains 16 residues. Germline assignment: CDR1 MNHNS and CDR2 SASEGT. The CDR3 sequence: CASSPRGVEGATEAFF. CDR3 nucleotides: TGTGCCAGCAGCCCACGGGGAGTTGAAGGGGCGACTGAAGCTTTCTTT.

V and J are TRBV20-1 and TRBJ2-5; 8 bases line up with TRBD2. The germline CDR1 and CDR2 sequences are DFQATT and SNEGSKA (reference sequence). This CDR3 has 15 amino acids. With 2 bases clipped from V and 2 bases from J, the junction kept 7 bases outside the gene matches. CDR3 sequence reads: CSARFASGRQETQYF. DNA of the CDR3: TGCAGTGCTAGATTTGCTAGCGGGCGGCAAGAGACCCAGTACTTC.

The chain combines TRBV11-2 with TRBJ2-3, with D perhaps TRBD1 (5 bases). With 3 bases removed from V and 1 base from J, the gap between germline ends came to 8 bases. Germline values: CDR1 SGHAT, CDR2 FQNNGV. The CDR3 loop spans 14 amino acids. The CDR3 protein is CASSFTRGTDTQYF. The DNA of the CDR3 is TGTGCCAGCAGCTTTACCAGGGGCACAGATACGCAGTATTTT.

The V and J genes are TRBV20-1 and TRBJ2-5; no clear D. Per germline, CDR1 DFQATT and CDR2 SNEGSKA (reference sequence). The CDR3 has 10 amino acids. Trimming cost V 1 base and J 7 bases, with 4 bases left between them. CDR3 residues: CSARVGTQYF. CDR3 DNA: TGCAGTGCTAGAGTTGGGACCCAGTACTTC.

This clonotype was counted only a few times. This rearrangement joins TRBV7-2 to TRBJ2-7; D is perhaps TRBD1 or TRBD2 (5 bases each). The germline V gene encodes CDR1 SGHTA and CDR2 FQGNSA. This CDR3 contains 12 residues. The V end was cut by 5 bases, the J end by 2 bases, with 7 bases between. CDR3 sequence (DNA): TGTGCCAGCAGCGGGGGTACCTACGAGCAGTACTTC. Amino acid sequence: CASSGGTYEQYF.

A word on this clonotype: At one boundary the junction diverges from the germline segment, which might be a read error. The V gene is TRBV19, the J gene TRBJ1-5; D is undetermined. This CDR3 is built from 14 residues. CDR1 and CDR2 (germline): LNHDA, SQIVND (reference sequence). The CDR3 protein is CASSLDQAPGPQHF. Here the CDR3 DNA reads TGTGCCAGTAGTCTAGACCAGGCCCCGGGTCCCCAGCATTTT.

The rearrangement uses TRBV11-2 and TRBJ2-5, with TRBD1 matching over 11 bases. The CDR3 spans 15 residues. With 5 bases clipped from V and 2 bases from J, the junction kept 4 bases outside the gene matches. Per germline, CDR1 SGHAT and CDR2 FQNNGV. The CDR3 sequence is CASSRDRGWQETQYF. As DNA, the CDR3 is TGTGCCAGCAGCCGGGACAGGGGGTGGCAAGAGACCCAGTACTTC.

This sequence joins TRBV20-1 and TRBJ2-7, with a possible D match to TRBD2 (6 bases). V lost 0 bases and J lost 6, with 15 bases in between. This CDR3 is 14 amino acids long. CDR1 and CDR2 (germline): DFQATT, SNEGSKA (reference sequence). CDR3 nucleotides: TGCAGTGCTAGAGACCAAAGGCGGGGCTCCGAGCAGTACTTC. The encoded protein is CSARDQRRGSEQYF.

The chain recombines TRBV7-9 with TRBJ1-6, with D perhaps matching TRBD1 (6 bases). Germline CDR1 reads SEHNR; CDR2 reads FQNEAQ (reference sequence). Trimming pared 3 bases from V and 7 bases from J, leaving 13 bases between. This CDR3 contains 15 residues. CDR3 protein: CASSFSPQGNSPLHF. Written as DNA, the CDR3 is TGTGCCAGCAGCTTCTCGCCCCAGGGGAATTCACCCCTCCACTTT.

This clonotype was observed at least ten times. This chain links TRBV7-9 with TRBJ1-2; D remains unclear. Germline CDR1 SEHNR, CDR2 FQNEAQ (reference sequence). The V gene lost 0 bases and the J gene lost 4 bases, with 9 bases spanning the gap. The CDR3 consists of 14 residues. CDR3 sequence: CASSLASRTYGYTF. The CDR3 DNA sequence: TGTGCCAGCAGCTTAGCTTCCAGGACCTATGGCTACACCTTC.

The CDR3 protein is CASSWGLSLNEQFF. CDR3 coding DNA: TGTGCCAGCAGTTGGGGACTGTCATTAAATGAGCAGTTCTTC. The V gene is TRBV6-5, the J gene TRBJ2-1, with D maybe TRBD2 (6 bases). The CDR3 contains 14 residues. Germline-derived CDR1 and CDR2 are MNHEY and SVGAGI. V lost 4 bases and J 7 bases, leaving 14 bases between the germline ends.

This clonotype turned up a few times. V usage is TRBV7-2 and J usage is TRBJ2-7, with D tentatively TRBD2 (5 bases). Trimming removed 3 bases at V and 6 bases at J, with 18 bases between. CDR1 is SGHTA and CDR2 is FQGNSA in the germline V gene. The CDR3 spans 15 residues. CDR3 bases: TGTGCCAGCAGCTTTTCAACGGGGTCTTCGACCGAGCAGTACTTC. It translates to CASSFSTGSSTEQYF. Together with reference TRBV7-2 and TRBJ2-7, the CDR3 gives the full variable domain: GAGVSQSPSNKVTEKGKDVELRCDPISGHTALYWYRQSLGQGLEFLIYFQGNSAPDKSGLPSDRFSAERTGGSVSTLTIQRTQQEDSAVYLCASSFSTGSSTEQYFGPGTRLTVT.

The rearrangement joins TRBV7-9 to TRBJ1-5; no definite D call. This CDR3 spans 13 amino acids. With 6 bases removed from V and 7 bases from J, the gap between germline ends came to 13 bases. The V gene's germline CDR1 is SEHNR and CDR2 FQNEAQ (reference sequence). The CDR3 DNA follows: TGTGCCAGCAGTCCGGAAGGTGGCCAGCCCCAGCATTTT. This gives the protein CASSPEGGQPQHF.